This TCR beta chain was recorded in a study of molecular identifiers for immune sequencing clone quantification. This clonotype was seen ten or more times. Naive CD8 T cell sorting was performed on the CD8+CD4-CCR7+CD45RA+ phenotype. Germline V gene sequence: CDR1 MDHEN, CDR2 SYDVKM. V trimming: 5 bases; J trimming: 4 bases; junction bases outside the gene matches: 5. This CDR3 spans 17 amino acids. Bulk TCR library preparation followed previously described methods with listed TCR primers. MiXCR, run by TCRdb on the PCR reads, gives a single entry per CDR3 protein. The data show some 97,000 distinct CDR3 sequences, roughly 24% seen once.

This chain links TRBV28 with TRBJ2-1; 16 nucleotides agree with TRBD2. The TCR sequence derives from a human donor in good health. Some libraries in this study had Jurkat cell RNA spiked in. The sequencing sample was made of naive CD8+ T cells from blood, with Jurkat cell RNA spiked in. Sample subset: FACS-sorted CD8+CD4-CCR7+CD45RA+ naive T cells. CDR3 sequence (DNA): TGTGCCAGCAGTCCGGGACTAGCGGGAGGGAGATACAATGAGCAGTTCTTC. It yields the protein CASSPGLAGGRYNEQFF.